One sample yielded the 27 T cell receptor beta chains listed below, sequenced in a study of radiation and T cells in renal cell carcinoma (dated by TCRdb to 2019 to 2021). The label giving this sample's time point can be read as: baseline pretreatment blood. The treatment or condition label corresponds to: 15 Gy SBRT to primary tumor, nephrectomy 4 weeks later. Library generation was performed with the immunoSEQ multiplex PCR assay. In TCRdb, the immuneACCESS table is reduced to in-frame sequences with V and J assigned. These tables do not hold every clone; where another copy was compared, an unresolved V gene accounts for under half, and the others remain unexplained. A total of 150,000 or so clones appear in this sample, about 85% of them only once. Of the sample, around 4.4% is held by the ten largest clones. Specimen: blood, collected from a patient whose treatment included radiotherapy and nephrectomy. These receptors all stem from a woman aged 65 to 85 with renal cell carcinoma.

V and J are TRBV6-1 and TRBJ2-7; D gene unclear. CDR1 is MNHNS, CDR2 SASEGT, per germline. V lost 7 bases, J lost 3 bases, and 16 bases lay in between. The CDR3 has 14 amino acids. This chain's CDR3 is CASTTTSFSYEQYF. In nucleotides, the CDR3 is TGTGCCAGCACCACTACCTCATTTAGCTACGAGCAGTACTTC.

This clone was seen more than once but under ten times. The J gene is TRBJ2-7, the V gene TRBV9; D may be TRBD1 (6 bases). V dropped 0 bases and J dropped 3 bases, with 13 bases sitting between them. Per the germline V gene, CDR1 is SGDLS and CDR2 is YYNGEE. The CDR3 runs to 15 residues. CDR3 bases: TGTGCCAGCAGCGTAGCTTGGGGGCCGGACTACGAGCAGTACTTC. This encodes CASSVAWGPDYEQYF.

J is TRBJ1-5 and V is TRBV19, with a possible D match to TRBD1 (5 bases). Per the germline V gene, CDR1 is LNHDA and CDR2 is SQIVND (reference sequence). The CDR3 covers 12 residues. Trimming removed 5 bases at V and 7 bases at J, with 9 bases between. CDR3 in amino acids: CASSGRVQPQHF. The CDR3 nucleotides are TGTGCCAGTAGTGGCAGGGTGCAGCCCCAGCATTTT. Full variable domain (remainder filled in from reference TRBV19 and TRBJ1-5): DGGITQSPKYLFRKEGQNVTLSCEQNLNHDAMYWYRQDPGQGLRLIYYSQIVNDFQKGDIAEGYSVSREKKESFPLTVTSAQKNPTAFYLCASSGRVQPQHFGDGTRLSIL.

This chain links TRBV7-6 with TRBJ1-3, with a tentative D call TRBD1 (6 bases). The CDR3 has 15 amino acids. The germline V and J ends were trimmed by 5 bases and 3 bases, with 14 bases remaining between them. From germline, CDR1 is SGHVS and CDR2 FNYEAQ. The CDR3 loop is CASSPNRVGGNTIYF. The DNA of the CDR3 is TGTGCCAGCAGCCCTAACAGGGTTGGTGGAAACACCATATATTTT.

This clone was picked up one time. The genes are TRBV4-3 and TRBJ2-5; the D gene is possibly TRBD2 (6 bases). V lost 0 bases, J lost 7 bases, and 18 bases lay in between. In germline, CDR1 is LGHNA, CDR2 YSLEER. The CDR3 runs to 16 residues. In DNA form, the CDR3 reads TGCGCCAGCAGCCAAGATGATCGGCGGGGCCTGGGGACCCAGTACTTC. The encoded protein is CASSQDDRRGLGTQYF.

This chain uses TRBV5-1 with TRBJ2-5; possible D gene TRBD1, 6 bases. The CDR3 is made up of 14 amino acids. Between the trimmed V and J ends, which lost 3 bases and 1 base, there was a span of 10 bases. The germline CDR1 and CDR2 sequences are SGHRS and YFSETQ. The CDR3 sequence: CASSSGDIQETQYF. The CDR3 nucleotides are TGCGCCAGCAGCTCCGGGGACATCCAAGAGACCCAGTACTTC.

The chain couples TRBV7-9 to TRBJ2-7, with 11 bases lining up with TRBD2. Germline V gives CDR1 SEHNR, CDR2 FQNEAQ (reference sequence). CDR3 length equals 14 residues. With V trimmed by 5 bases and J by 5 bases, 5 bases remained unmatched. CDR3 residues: CASSLTSGGNEQYF. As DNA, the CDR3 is TGTGCCAGCAGCCTCACTAGCGGGGGAAACGAGCAGTACTTC. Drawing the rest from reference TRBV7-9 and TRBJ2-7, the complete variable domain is DTGVSQNPRHKITKRGQNVTFRCDPISEHNRLYWYRQTLGQGPEFLTYFQNEAQLEKSRLLSDRFSAERPKGSFSTLEIQRTEQGDSAMYLCASSLTSGGNEQYFGPGTRLTVT.

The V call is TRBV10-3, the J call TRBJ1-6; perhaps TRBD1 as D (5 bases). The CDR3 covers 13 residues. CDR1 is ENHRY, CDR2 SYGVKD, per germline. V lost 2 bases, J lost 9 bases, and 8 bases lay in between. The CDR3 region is CAISEGGSSPLHF. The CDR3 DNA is TGTGCCATCAGTGAGGGGGGAAGTTCACCCCTCCACTTT.

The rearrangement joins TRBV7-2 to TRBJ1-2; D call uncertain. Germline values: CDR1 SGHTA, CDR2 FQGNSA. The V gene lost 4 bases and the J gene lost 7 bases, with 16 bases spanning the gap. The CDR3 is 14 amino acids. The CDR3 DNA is TGTGCCAGCAGCTCCCCGGATGGGGTGAGTGGCTACACCTTC. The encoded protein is CASSSPDGVSGYTF.

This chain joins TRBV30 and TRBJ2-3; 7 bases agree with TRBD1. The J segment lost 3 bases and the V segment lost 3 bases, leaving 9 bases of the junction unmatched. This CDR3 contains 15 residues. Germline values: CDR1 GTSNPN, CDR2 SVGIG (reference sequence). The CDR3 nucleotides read TGTGCCTGGAGCACTACCGGGACAGTGACAGATACGCAGTATTTT. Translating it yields CAWSTTGTVTDTQYF.

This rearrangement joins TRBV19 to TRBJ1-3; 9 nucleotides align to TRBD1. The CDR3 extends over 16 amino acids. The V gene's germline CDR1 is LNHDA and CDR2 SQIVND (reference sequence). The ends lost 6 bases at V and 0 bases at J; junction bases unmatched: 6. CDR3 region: CASSGTGFSSGNTIYF. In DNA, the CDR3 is TGTGCCAGTAGCGGGACAGGGTTTTCCTCTGGAAACACCATATATTTT.

CDR3 coding DNA: TGTGCCAGCAGCAAAACGGGCAATCAGCCCCAGCATTTT. Its protein is CASSKTGNQPQHF. The J gene is TRBJ1-5, the V gene TRBV7-9; unclear D gene. Trimming removed 5 bases at V and 2 bases at J, with 7 bases between. This CDR3 is built from 13 residues. Germline values: CDR1 SEHNR, CDR2 FQNEAQ (reference sequence).

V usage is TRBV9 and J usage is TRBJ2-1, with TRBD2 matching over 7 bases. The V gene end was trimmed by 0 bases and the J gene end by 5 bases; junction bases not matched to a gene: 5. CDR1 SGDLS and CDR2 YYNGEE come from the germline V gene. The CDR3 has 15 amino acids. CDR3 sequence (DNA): TGTGCCAGCAGCGTAGCTGGCGGGGGAAACAATGAGCAGTTCTTC. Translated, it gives CASSVAGGGNNEQFF.

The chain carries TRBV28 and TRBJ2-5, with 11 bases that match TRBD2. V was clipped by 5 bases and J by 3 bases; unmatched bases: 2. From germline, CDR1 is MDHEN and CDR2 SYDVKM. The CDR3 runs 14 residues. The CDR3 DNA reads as TGTGCCAGCAGTCGACTAGCGGGGAAAGAGACCCAGTACTTC. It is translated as CASSRLAGKETQYF.

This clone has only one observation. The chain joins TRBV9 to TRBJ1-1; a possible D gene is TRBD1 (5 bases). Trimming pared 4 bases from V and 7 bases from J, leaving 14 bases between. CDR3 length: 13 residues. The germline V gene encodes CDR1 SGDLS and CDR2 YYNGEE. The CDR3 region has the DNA TGTGCCAGCAGCAGTTCGGGGAGGGGTGAAGCTTTCTTT. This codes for CASSSSGRGEAFF.

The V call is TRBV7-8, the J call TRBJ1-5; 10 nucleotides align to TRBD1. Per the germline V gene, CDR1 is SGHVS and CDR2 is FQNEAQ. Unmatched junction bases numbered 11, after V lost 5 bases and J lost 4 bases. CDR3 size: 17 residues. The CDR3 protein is CASSPTGQGSANQPQHF. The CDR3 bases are TGTGCCAGCAGCCCGACGGGACAGGGGTCAGCAAATCAGCCCCAGCATTTT.

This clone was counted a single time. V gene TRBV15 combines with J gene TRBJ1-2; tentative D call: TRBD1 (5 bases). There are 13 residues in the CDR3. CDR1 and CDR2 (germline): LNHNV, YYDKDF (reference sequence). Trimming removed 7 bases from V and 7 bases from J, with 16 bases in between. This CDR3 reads CATNGTHGCGYTF. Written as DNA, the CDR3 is TGTGCCACCAATGGGACTCACGGTTGTGGCTACACCTTC.

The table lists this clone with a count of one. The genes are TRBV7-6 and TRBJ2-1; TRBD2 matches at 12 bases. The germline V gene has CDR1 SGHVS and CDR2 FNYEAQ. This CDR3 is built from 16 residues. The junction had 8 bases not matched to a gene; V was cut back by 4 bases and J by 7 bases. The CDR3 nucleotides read TGTGCCAGCAGCTCAACGACTAGCGGGGGTTGGAATGAGCAGTTCTTC. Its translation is CASSSTTSGGWNEQFF.

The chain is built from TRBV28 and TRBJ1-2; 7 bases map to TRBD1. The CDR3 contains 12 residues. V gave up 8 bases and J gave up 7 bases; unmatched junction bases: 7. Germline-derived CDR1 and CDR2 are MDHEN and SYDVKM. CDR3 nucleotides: TGTGCCAGCCAGGGGGAGGTGGGTGGCTACACCTTC. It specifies CASQGEVGGYTF.

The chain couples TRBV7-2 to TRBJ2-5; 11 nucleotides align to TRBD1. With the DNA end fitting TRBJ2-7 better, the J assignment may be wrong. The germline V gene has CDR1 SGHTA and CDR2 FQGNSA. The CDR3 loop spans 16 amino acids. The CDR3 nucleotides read TGTGCCAGCACTAAAGGACAGGGGGCAAGATCCTACGAGCAGTACTTC. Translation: CASTKGQGARSYEQYF.

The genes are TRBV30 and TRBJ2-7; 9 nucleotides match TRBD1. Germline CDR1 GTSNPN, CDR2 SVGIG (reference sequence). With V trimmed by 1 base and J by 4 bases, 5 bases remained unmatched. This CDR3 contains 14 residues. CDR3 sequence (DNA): TGTGCCTGGAGTGGGACAGGGGTCCAGTACGAGCAGTACTTC. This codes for CAWSGTGVQYEQYF.

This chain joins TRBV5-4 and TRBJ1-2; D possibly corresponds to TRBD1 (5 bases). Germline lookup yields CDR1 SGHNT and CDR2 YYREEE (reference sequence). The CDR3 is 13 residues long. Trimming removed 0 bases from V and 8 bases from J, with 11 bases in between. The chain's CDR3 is CASSLEQGEGYTF. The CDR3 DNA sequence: TGTGCCAGCAGCTTGGAACAAGGGGAAGGCTACACCTTC.

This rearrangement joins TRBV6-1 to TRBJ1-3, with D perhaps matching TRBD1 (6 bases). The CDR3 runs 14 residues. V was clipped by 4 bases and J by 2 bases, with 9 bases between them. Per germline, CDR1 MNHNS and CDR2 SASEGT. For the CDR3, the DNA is TGTGCCAGCAGTGCGTCAGGGGCTGGAAACACCATATATTTT. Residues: CASSASGAGNTIYF.

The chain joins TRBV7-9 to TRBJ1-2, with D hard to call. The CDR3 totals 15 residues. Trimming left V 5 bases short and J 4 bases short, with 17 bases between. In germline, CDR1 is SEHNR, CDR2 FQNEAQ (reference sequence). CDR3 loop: CASSNRQTSGYGYTF. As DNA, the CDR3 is TGTGCCAGCAGCAATCGACAAACCTCCGGCTATGGCTACACCTTC.

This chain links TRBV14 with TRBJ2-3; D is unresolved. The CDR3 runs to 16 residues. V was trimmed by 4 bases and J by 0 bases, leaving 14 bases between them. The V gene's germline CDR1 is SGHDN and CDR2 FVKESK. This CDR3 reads CASSRHRSASTDTQYF. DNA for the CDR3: TGTGCCAGCAGCCGCCATCGTTCCGCTAGCACAGATACGCAGTATTTT.

This CDR3 reads CASSLGAGNMYEQYF. In DNA form, the CDR3 reads TGCGCCAGCAGCTTGGGAGCGGGGAATATGTACGAGCAGTACTTC. This sequence joins TRBV5-1 and TRBJ2-7; 7 bases map to TRBD2. CDR1 SGHRS and CDR2 YFSETQ come from the germline V gene. This CDR3 is 15 amino acids long. V lost 0 bases and J lost 4; bases outside the gene matches: 7.

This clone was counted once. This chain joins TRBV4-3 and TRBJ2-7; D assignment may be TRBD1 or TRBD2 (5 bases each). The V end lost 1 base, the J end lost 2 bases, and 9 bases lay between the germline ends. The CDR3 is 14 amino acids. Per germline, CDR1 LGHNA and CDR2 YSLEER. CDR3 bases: TGCGCCAGCAGCCAAGGGGACGGACCCTACGAGCAGTACTTC. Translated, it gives CASSQGDGPYEQYF.